The clone carrying this T cell receptor (beta chain) was counted many times. Antigen: not known. The data derive from a study of regulatory T cells in long-lasting Graves disease. Study-wide results and caveats: Exclusively peripheral blood, rather than thyroid tissue, was studied. Owing to a sample size that was small, accuracy may have been reduced.

Time point indicated: newly diagnosed GD, antithyroid drugs for less than 3 months. PBMC-extracted RNA yielded the TCR library. Construction of TCR beta libraries relied on iRepertoire HTBI primers and on Arm-PCR targeting CDR3 regions. TCRdb re-called the multiplex PCR reads through MiXCR, storing one row per CDR3 protein. The sample has approximately 400,000 distinct CDR3 sequences, 14% to 15% seen once; the top ten hold over 7.5%. Unmatched junction bases numbered 10, after V lost 7 bases and J lost 3 bases. Per the germline V gene, CDR1 is MDHEN and CDR2 is SYDVKM. This CDR3 spans 15 amino acids. This sample was also put to use in a study of T cells in Graves' hyperthyroidism and ophthalmopathy. That source notes: In the first-round RT-PCR of the TCR CDR3, the HTBI primer set was used.

This receptor was taken from a woman in her thirties or forties with Graves disease. This chain connects TRBV28 to TRBJ1-2; 8 bases match TRBD1. The sequences come from peripheral blood mononuclear cells (PBMCs), collected at new diagnosis, from a patient treated with antithyroid drugs. The CDR3 DNA sequence: TGTGCCAGCAAGCCCGGACAGGGAAATTACTATGGCTACACCTTC. Translated, it gives CASKPGQGNYYGYTF.